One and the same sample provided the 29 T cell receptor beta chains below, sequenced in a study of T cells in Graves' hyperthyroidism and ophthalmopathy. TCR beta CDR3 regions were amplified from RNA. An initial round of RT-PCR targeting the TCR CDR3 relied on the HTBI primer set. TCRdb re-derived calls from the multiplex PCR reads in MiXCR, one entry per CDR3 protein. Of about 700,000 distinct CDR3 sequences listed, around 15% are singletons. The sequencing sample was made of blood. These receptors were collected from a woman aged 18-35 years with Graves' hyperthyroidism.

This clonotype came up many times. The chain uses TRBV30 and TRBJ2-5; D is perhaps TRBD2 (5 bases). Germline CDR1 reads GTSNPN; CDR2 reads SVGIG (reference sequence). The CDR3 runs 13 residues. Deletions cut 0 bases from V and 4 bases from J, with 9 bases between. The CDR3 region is CAWSVRGGETQYF. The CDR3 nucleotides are TGTGCCTGGAGTGTACGAGGAGGAGAGACCCAGTACTTC.

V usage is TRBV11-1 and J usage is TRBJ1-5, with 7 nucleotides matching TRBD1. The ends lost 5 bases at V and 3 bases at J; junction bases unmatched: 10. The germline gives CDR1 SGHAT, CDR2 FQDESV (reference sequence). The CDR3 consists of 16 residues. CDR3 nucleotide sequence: TGTGCCAGCAGCCCGCGGGACAGAGACATCAATCAGCCCCAGCATTTT. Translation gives CASSPRDRDINQPQHF.

CDR3 region: CSVVGGAGYTF. The DNA of the CDR3 is TGCAGCGTTGTAGGAGGGGCTGGCTACACCTTC. The chain is built from TRBV29-1 and TRBJ1-2; D possibly corresponds to TRBD1 (5 bases). The V end lost 4 bases, the J end lost 7 bases, and 10 bases lay between the germline ends. Germline-derived CDR1 and CDR2 are SQVTM and ANQGSEA. The CDR3 spans 11 residues.

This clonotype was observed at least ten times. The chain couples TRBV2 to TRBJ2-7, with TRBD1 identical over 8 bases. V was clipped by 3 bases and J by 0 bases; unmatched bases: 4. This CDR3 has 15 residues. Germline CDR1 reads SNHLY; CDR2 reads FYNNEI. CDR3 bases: TGTGCCAGCAGTGATCCGACAGGGGACTCCTACGAGCAGTACTTC. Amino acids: CASSDPTGDSYEQYF.

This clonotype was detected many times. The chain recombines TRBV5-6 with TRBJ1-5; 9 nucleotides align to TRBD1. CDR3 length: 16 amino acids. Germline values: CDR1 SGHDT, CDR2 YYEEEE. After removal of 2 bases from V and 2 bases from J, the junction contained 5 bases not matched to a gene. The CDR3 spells CASSFTTGGGNQPQHF. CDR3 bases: TGTGCCAGCAGCTTTACGACAGGGGGTGGCAATCAGCCCCAGCATTTT.

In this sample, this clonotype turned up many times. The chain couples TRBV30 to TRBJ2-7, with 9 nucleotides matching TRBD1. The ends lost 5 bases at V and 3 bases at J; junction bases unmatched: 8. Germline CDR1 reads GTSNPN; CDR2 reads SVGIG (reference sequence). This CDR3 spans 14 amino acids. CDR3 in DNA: TGTGCCTGGTGCCGCCGGACAGGGGTCTACGAGCAGTACTTC. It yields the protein CAWCRRTGVYEQYF.

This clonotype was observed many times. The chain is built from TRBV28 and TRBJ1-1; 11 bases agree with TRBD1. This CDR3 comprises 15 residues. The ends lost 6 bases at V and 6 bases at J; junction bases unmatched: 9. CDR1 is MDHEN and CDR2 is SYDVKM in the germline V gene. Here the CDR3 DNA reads TGTGCCAGCAGCCCCCCCGGACAGGGGGCCCCTGAAGCTTTCTTT. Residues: CASSPPGQGAPEAFF.

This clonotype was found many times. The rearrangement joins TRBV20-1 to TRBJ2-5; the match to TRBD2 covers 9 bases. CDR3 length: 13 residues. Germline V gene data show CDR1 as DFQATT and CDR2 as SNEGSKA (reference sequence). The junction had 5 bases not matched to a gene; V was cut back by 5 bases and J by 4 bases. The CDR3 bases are TGCAGTGCTGGAATTAGCGGGAGAGAGACCCAGTACTTC. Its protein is CSAGISGRETQYF.

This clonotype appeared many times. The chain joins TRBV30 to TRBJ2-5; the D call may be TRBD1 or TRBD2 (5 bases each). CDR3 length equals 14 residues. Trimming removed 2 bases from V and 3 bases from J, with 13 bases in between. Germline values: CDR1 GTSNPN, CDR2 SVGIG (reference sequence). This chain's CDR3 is CAWSMRDGKETQYF. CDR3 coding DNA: TGTGCCTGGAGTATGAGGGACGGCAAAGAGACCCAGTACTTC. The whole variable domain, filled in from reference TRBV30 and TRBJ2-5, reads SQTIHQWPATLVQPVGSPLSLECTVEGTSNPNLYWYRQAAGRGLQLLFYSVGIGQISSEVPQNLSASRPQDRQFILSSKKLLLSDSGFYLCAWSMRDGKETQYFGPGTRLLVL.

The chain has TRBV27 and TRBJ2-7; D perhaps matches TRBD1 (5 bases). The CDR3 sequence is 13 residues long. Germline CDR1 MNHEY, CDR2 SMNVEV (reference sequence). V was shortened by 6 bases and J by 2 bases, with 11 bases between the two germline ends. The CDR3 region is CASSFSDTYEQYF. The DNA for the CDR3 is TGTGCCAGCAGCTTTTCGGACACCTACGAGCAGTACTTC.

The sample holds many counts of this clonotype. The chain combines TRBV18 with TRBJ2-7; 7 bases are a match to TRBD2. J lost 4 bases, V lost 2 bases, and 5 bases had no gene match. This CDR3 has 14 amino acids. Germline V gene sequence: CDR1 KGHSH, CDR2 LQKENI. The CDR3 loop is CASSPDQLAYEQYF. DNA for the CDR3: TGTGCCAGCTCACCAGACCAACTAGCGTACGAGCAGTACTTC.

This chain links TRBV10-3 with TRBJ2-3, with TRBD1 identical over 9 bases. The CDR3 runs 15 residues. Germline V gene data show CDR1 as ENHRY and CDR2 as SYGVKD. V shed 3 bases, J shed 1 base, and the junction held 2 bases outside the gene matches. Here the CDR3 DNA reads TGTGCCATCAGTGAATGGACAGGGGGCACAGATACGCAGTATTTT. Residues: CAISEWTGGTDTQYF.

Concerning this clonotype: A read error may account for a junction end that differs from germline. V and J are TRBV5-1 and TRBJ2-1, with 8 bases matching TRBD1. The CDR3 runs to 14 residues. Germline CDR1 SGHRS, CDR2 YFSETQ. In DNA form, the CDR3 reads TGCGCCGGCAGCTCACAGGGGGGCTACAATGAGCAGTTCTTC. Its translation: CAGSSQGGYNEQFF. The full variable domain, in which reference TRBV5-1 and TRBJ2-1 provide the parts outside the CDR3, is KAGVTQTPRYLIKTRGQQVTLSCSPISGHRSVSWYQQTPGQGLQFLFEYFSETQRNKGNFPGRFSGRQFSNSRSEMNVSTLELGDSALYLCAGSSQGGYNEQFFGPGTRLTVL.

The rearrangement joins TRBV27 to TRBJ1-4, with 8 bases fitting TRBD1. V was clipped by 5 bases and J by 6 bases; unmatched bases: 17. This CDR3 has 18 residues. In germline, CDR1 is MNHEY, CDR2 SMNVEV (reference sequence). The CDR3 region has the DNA TGTGCCAGCAGTCCACCGACAGGGGAAGGCCTTGTTTATGAAAAACTGTTTTTT. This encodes CASSPPTGEGLVYEKLFF.

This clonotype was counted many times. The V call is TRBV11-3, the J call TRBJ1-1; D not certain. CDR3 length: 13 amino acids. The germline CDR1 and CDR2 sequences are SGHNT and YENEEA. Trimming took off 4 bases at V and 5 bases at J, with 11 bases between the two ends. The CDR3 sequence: CASSSGGSTEAFF. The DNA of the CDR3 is TGTGCCAGCAGCTCCGGCGGAAGTACTGAAGCTTTCTTT.

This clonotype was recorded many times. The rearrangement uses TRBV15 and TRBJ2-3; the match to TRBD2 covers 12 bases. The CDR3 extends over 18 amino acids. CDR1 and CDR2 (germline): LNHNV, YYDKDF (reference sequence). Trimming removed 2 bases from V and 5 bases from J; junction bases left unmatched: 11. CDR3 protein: CATSRTRASGRAGDTQYF. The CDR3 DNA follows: TGTGCCACCAGCAGAACCCGTGCTAGCGGGAGGGCCGGAGATACGCAGTATTTT.

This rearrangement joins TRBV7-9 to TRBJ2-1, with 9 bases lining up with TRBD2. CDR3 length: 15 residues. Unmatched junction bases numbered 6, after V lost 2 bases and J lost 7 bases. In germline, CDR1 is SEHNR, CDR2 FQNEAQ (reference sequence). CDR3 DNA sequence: TGTGCCAGCAGCTTAAGGACTAGCGCCTTTAATGAGCAGTTCTTC. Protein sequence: CASSLRTSAFNEQFF. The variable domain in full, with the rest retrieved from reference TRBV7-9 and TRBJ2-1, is DTGVSQNPRHKITKRGQNVTFRCDPISEHNRLYWYRQTLGQGPEFLTYFQNEAQLEKSRLLSDRFSAERPKGSFSTLEIQRTEQGDSAMYLCASSLRTSAFNEQFFGPGTRLTVL.

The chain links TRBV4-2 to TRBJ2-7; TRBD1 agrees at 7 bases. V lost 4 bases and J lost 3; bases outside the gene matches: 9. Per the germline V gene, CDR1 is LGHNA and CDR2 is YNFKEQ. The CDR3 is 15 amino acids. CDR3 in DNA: TGTGCCAGCAGCCGGGACAGTCAACTAGGCTACGAGCAGTACTTC. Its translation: CASSRDSQLGYEQYF.

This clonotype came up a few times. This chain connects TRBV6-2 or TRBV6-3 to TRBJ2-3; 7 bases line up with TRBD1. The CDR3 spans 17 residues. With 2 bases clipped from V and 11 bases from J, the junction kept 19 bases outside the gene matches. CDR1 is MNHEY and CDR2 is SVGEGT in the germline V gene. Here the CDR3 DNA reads TGTGCCAGCAGTTACCCTCCCACCAGGGGGTTAGAGGAGATGCAGTATTTT. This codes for CASSYPPTRGLEEMQYF.

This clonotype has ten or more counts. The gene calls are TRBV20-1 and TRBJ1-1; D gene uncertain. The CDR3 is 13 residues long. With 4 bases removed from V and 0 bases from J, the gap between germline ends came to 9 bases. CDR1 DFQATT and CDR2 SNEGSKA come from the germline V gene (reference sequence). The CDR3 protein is CSATPTVNTEAFF. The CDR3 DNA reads TGCAGTGCTACCCCAACGGTGAACACTGAAGCTTTCTTT.

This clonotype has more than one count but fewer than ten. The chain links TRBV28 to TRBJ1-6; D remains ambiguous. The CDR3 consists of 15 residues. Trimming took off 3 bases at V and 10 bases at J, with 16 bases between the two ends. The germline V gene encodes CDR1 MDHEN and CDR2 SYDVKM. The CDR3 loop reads CASSFPPPPRSPLHF. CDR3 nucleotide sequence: TGTGCCAGCAGTTTCCCCCCCCCTCCAAGATCACCCCTCCACTTT.

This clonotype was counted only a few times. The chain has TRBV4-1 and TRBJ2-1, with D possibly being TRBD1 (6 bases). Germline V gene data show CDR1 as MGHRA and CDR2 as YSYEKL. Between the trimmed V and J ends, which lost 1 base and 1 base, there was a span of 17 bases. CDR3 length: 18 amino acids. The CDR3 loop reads CASSQVVGPGESYNEQFF. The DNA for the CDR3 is TGCGCCAGCAGCCAAGTAGTCGGGCCAGGGGAATCCTACAATGAGCAGTTCTTC.

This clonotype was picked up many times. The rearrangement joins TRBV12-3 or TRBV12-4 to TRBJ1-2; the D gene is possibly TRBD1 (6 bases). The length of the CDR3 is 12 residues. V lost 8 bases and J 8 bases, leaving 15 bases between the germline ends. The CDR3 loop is CASSGDMHGYTF. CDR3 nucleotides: TGTGCCAGCTCTGGGGACATGCACGGCTACACCTTC.

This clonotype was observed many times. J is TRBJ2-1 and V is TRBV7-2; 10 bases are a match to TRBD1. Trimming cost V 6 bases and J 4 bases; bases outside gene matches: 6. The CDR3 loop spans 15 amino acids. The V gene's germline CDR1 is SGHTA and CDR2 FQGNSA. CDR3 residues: CASRGQGELYNEQFF. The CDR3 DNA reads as TGTGCCAGCAGAGGACAGGGGGAGCTATACAATGAGCAGTTCTTC.

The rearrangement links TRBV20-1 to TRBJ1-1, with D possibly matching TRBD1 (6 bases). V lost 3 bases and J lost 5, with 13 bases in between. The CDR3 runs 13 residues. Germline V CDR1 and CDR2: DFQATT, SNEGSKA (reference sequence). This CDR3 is CSARRDTGTEAFF. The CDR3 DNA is TGCAGTGCTAGGCGGGACACCGGTACTGAAGCTTTCTTT.

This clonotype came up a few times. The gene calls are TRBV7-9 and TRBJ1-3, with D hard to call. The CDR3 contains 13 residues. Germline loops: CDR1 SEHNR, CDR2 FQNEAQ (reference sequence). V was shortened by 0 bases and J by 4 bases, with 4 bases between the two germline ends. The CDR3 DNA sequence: TGTGCCAGCAGCTTAGCGAACGGAAACACCATATATTTT. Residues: CASSLANGNTIYF.

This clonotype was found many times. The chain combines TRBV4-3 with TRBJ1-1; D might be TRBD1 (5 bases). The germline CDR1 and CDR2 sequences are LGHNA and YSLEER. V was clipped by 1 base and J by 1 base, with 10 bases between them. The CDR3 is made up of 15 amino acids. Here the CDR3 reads CASSQVGRANTEAFF. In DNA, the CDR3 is TGCGCCAGCAGCCAAGTAGGCAGGGCGAACACTGAAGCTTTCTTT.

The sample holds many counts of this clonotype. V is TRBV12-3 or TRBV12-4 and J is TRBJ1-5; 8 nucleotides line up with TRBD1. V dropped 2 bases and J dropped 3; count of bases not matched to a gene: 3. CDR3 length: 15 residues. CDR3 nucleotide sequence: TGTGCCAGCAGTTTATTGGACAGGGACAATCAGCCCCAGCATTTT. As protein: CASSLLDRDNQPQHF.

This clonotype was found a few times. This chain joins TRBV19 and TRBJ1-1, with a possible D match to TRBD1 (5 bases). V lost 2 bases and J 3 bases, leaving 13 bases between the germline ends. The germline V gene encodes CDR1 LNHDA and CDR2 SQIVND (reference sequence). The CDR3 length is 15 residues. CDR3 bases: TGTGCCAGTAGTATAAAGGGGCGGGGGGACACTGAAGCTTTCTTT. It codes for CASSIKGRGDTEAFF.